These T cell receptor beta chains were read from a single sample in a study of cytomegalovirus exposure and HLA in healthy donors. Generated by immunoSEQ multiplex PCR, the TCRdb table keeps only in-frame clones and is missing some. The sample holds more than 250,000 clones, 90% seen once. Sequenced sample: PBMCs. These receptors were collected from a woman aged 25 to 39 in good health and CMV-seronegative. The CDR3 runs from the conserved cysteine through the conserved F or W. Fields, in order: CDR3 protein, CDR3 DNA, D gene, J gene, clone size, V gene. The D gene is left open where the match is weak. Expanded clones are given a class, and other clones once, few, many or no size at all.

CDR3: CASSEQTVDTQYF
DNA: TGTGCCAGCAGTGAGCAGACAGTAGATACGCAGTATTTT
D: .
J: TRBJ2-3
size: .
V: TRBV2

CDR3: CASSLGLAGRTGELFF
DNA: TGTGCCAGCAGCCTCGGACTAGCGGGACGGACCGGGGAGCTGTTTTTT
D: TRBD2
J: TRBJ2-2
size: once
V: TRBV13

CDR3: CASSLRVGNQPQHF
DNA: TGTGCCAGCAGTCTAAGGGTAGGCAATCAGCCCCAGCATTTT
D: .
J: TRBJ1-5
size: .
V: TRBV28

CDR3: CASSPQEGEVYEQYF
DNA: TGCGCCAGCAGCCCCCAAGAGGGCGAAGTCTACGAGCAGTACTTC
D: .
J: TRBJ2-7
size: few
V: TRBV4-1

CDR3: CASSPQGGNQPQHF
DNA: TGTGCCAGCTCACCACAGGGAGGCAATCAGCCCCAGCATTTT
D: .
J: TRBJ1-5
size: .
V: TRBV18

CDR3: CASSFDSIREVTQYF
DNA: TGCGCCAGCAGCTTTGACTCCATTAGAGAGGTGACCCAGTACTTC
D: .
J: TRBJ2-5
size: .
V: TRBV5-1

CDR3: CASSAPPTFWYEQYF
DNA: TGTGCCAGCAGTGCCCCCCCTACTTTCTGGTACGAGCAGTACTTC
D: .
J: TRBJ2-7
size: .
V: TRBV6-1

CDR3: CASSVGYSGNTIYF
DNA: TGTGCCAGCAGCGTCGGGTACTCTGGAAACACCATATATTTT
D: .
J: TRBJ1-3
size: .
V: TRBV7-9

CDR3: CASSFLWTGRGGYTF
DNA: TGTGCCAGCAGCTTCCTCTGGACAGGGAGGGGTGGCTACACCTTC
D: TRBD1
J: TRBJ1-2
size: .
V: TRBV7-2

CDR3: CASSPRRGSGTDTQYF
DNA: TGTGCCAGCTCACCCCGACGCGGCTCAGGGACAGATACGCAGTATTTT
D: .
J: TRBJ2-3
size: .
V: TRBV18

CDR3: CASSEAGTRGTQYF
DNA: TGTGCCAGCAGTGAGGCCGGGACTAGAGGTACTCAGTACTTC
D: TRBD2
J: TRBJ2-4
size: .
V: TRBV6-7

CDR3: CSVLGTVIDYGYTF
DNA: TGCAGCGTTTTAGGGACAGTTATCGACTATGGCTACACCTTC
D: TRBD1
J: TRBJ1-2
size: .
V: TRBV29-1

CDR3: CASSFIFGLAGEGAKNIQYF
DNA: TGTGCCAGCAGTTTTATTTTCGGACTAGCGGGAGAGGGAGCCAAAAACATTCAGTACTTC
D: TRBD2
J: TRBJ2-4
size: .
V: TRBV28

CDR3: CASSLAGPYEQYF
DNA: TGTGCCAGCAGTTTAGCAGGGCCCTACGAGCAGTACTTC
D: .
J: TRBJ2-7
size: .
V: TRBV28

CDR3: CASSLLRTYEQYF
DNA: TGTGCCAGCAGCTTATTAAGGACTTACGAGCAGTACTTC
D: .
J: TRBJ2-7
size: .
V: TRBV11-2

CDR3: CASSFRGLPGELFF
DNA: TGTGCCAGCAGTTTTAGGGGGTTGCCCGGGGAGCTGTTTTTT
D: .
J: TRBJ2-2
size: .
V: TRBV27